This T cell receptor (beta chain) was recorded in a study of CD8 T cells in Susac syndrome. Study-wide findings and caveats: It was acknowledged in the study that its TCR sequencing and HLA analysis involved a relatively small number of individuals. The CD4+ T cell repertoire of patients with Susac syndrome showed no detectable clonal expansion.

Remarks on this clonotype: Its antigen is currently unknown.

cDNA came from approximately 0.5 to 1 ug RNA primed by random hexamers. From the immunoSEQ multiplex PCR reads, TCRdb called clonotypes with MiXCR, one entry per CDR3 protein. The table shows 200,000 to 250,000 distinct CDR3 sequences, with 85% to 95% occurring only once. Blood CD8+ and CD4+ T cells underwent high-throughput TCR beta sequencing. Trimming left V 5 bases short and J 10 bases short, with 20 bases between. CDR3 size: 15 residues. Germline loops: CDR1 SGHAT, CDR2 FQNNGV. This TCR came from a human donor with Susac syndrome. Sequenced: CD4+ T cells from PBMCs. The V gene is TRBV11-2, the J gene TRBJ1-4; D perhaps matches TRBD1 (6 bases). Here the CDR3 DNA reads TGTGCCAGCAGCCTAGGTGACAGGCCCAGCTTAAAACTGTTTTTT. It codes for CASSLGDRPSLKLFF.